These T cell receptor beta chains were read from a single sample in a study of cytomegalovirus exposure and HLA in healthy donors. Data came from immunoSEQ multiplex PCR; TCRdb stores just in-frame clones and leaves some out. This table holds about 140,000 clones. Sequencing was carried out using PBMCs. The receptor set was obtained from a woman between 18 and 29 years old in good health and CMV-seronegative. Both conserved end residues are trimmed from each CDR3. Fields, in order: V gene, J gene, CDR3 protein.

v_gene: TRBV6-5
j_gene: TRBJ1-5
CDR3aa: ASSSRDRGNQPQH

v_gene: TRBV7-2
j_gene: TRBJ2-1
CDR3aa: ASSPKSSGHSYNEQF

v_gene: TRBV6-5
j_gene: TRBJ2-3
CDR3aa: ASSISGSDTQY

v_gene: TRBV6-1
j_gene: TRBJ1-2
CDR3aa: ASSRTGRGDYGYT

v_gene: TRBV11-2
j_gene: TRBJ2-2
CDR3aa: ASSPRGGNTGELF

v_gene: TRBV5-1
j_gene: TRBJ2-1
CDR3aa: ASSLEQGGNYNEQF

v_gene: TRBV7-8
j_gene: TRBJ2-7
CDR3aa: ASSLVGTVTWEQY

v_gene: TRBV5-4
j_gene: TRBJ2-3
CDR3aa: ASSTGTSGVTDTQY

v_gene: TRBV6-1
j_gene: TRBJ1-5
CDR3aa: ASSLGQGRDQPQH

v_gene: TRBV11-3
j_gene: TRBJ2-2
CDR3aa: ASTSGGRTGELF

v_gene: TRBV10-3
j_gene: TRBJ2-7
CDR3aa: AISESMGVAGRGEQY